A single sample gave rise to the 14 T cell receptor beta chains below, sequenced in a study of T cells expressing NK-cell markers. Using the 5' RACE reads, TCRdb records one entry per CDR3 protein without DNA. Its clone listing holds 350,000 to 500,000 distinct CDR3 sequences. Sequencing was done on a sample of blood T cells: a sorted CD56 or NKG2C T cell subset, CD4+ or CD8+ T cells, or bulk PBMC T cells (not recorded which). The receptor source for this set is a woman between 18 and 70 years old in good health.

The V gene is TRBV7-9, the J gene TRBJ2-7. Per the germline V gene, CDR1 is SEHNR and CDR2 is FQNEAQ (reference sequence). The CDR3 sequence is 13 residues long. The CDR3 protein is CASSLVLPYEQYF.

The chain couples TRBV4-2 to TRBJ1-1. The CDR3 is made up of 15 amino acids. In germline, CDR1 is LGHNA, CDR2 YNFKEQ. The CDR3 sequence is CASSQEGGMNTEAFF.

This chain connects TRBV5-1 to TRBJ2-1; TCRdb calls TRBD1, which cannot be checked without DNA. CDR1 and CDR2 from the germline V gene are SGHRS and YFSETQ. This CDR3 spans 15 amino acids. This chain's CDR3 is CASSLERGANNEQFF.

Here the CDR3 reads CASSQPPGGRQRTDTQYF. The chain links TRBV4-1 to TRBJ2-3; TCRdb's assignment of TRBD1 cannot be checked, as there is no DNA. CDR3 length: 18 amino acids. The germline gives CDR1 MGHRA, CDR2 YSYEKL.

The chain uses TRBV7-2 and TRBJ2-7; TCRdb proposes TRBD1, but this gene call is untestable without DNA. Germline CDR1 SGHTA, CDR2 FQGNSA. CDR3 length: 14 residues. The CDR3 reads CASSLGPLSYEQYF.

The rearrangement joins TRBV7-6 to TRBJ1-2; TCRdb reports TRBD1, a call that lacks DNA to check it against. The CDR3 length is 17 residues. Germline loops: CDR1 SGHVS, CDR2 FNYEAQ. CDR3 sequence reads: CASSSTLYPRRAYGYTF.

The genes are TRBV12-3 or TRBV12-4 and TRBJ2-7. This CDR3 has 14 amino acids. Here the CDR3 reads CASSLSGSYYEQYF.

V usage is TRBV4-1 and J usage is TRBJ2-2. The CDR3 loop spans 14 amino acids. Per the germline V gene, CDR1 is MGHRA and CDR2 is YSYEKL. The CDR3 sequence is CASSQEDRTGELFF.

The chain carries TRBV20-1 and TRBJ2-1; TCRdb's assignment of TRBD2 cannot be checked, as there is no DNA. Germline CDR1 DFQATT, CDR2 SNEGSKA (reference sequence). CDR3 length equals 12 residues. The CDR3 reads CSARLAGTEQFF.

The chain has TRBV4-3 and TRBJ2-1; the TCRdb D gene call, TRBD2, has no DNA to confirm it. The V gene's germline CDR1 is LGHNA and CDR2 YSLEER. This CDR3 region has 15 residues. The CDR3 region is CASSQVGTSGGLQFF.

The chain links TRBV12-3 or TRBV12-4 to TRBJ1-4. The CDR3 is 13 amino acids. The CDR3 is CASSQSNNEKLFF.

This rearrangement joins TRBV30 to TRBJ2-2; without DNA, the TCRdb call of TRBD2 cannot be checked. This CDR3 is 14 amino acids long. Germline V lookup: CDR1 GTSNPN, CDR2 SVGIG (reference sequence). The CDR3 spells CASWRPSGTGELFF.

The gene calls are TRBV14 and TRBJ2-7; lacking DNA, the TRBD2 call made by TCRdb goes unchecked. Germline-derived CDR1 and CDR2 are SGHDN and FVKESK. The CDR3 sequence is 16 residues long. The CDR3 loop is CASSQDGRGSSYEQYF.

The V call is TRBV5-1, the J call TRBJ2-6; without DNA, the TCRdb call of TRBD1 cannot be checked. Germline values: CDR1 SGHRS, CDR2 YFSETQ. The CDR3 runs to 16 residues. The CDR3 loop is CASSFRQDSGANVLTF.